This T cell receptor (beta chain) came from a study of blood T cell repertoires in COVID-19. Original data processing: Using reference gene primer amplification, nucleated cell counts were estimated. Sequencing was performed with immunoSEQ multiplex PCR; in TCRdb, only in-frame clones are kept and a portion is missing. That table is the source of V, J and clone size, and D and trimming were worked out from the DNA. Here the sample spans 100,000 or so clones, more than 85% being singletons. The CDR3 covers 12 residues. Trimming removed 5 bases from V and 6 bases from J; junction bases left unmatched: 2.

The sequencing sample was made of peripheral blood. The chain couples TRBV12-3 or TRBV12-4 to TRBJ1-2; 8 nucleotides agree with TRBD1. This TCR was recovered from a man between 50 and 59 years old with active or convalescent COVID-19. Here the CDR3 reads CASSGTGHGYTF. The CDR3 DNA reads TGTGCCAGCAGTGGGACAGGCCATGGCTACACCTTC.